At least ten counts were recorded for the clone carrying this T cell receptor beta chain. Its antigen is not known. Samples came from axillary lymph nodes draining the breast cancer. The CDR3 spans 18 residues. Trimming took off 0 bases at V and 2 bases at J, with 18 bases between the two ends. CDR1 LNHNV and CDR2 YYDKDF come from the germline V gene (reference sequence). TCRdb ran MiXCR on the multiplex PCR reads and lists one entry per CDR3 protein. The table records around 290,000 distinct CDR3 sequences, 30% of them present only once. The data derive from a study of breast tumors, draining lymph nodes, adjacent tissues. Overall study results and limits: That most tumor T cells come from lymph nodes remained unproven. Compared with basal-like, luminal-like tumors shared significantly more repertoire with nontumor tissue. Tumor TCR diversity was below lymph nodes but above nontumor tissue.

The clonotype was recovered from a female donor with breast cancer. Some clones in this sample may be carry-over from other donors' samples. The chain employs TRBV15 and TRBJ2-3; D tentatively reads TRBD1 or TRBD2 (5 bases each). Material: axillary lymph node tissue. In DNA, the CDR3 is TGTGCCACCAGCAGAGATCTAGGGTCGGGGCGAGTCACAGATACGCAGTATTTT. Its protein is CATSRDLGSGRVTDTQYF. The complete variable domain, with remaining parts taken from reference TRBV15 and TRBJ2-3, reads DAMVIQNPRYQVTQFGKPVTLSCSQTLNHNVMYWYQQKSSQAPKLLFHYYDKDFNNEADTPDNFQSRRPNTSFCFLDIRSPGLGDTAMYLCATSRDLGSGRVTDTQYFGPGTRLTVL.